A single sample gave rise to the 6 T cell receptor beta chains below, sequenced in a study of cytomegalovirus exposure and HLA in healthy donors. The PCR used 60 Vbeta and 13 Jbeta primers. Repertoires were generated with immunoSEQ multiplex PCR, while TCRdb's copy carries only in-frame clones and drops some. The table has tens of thousands of clones, around 69% seen once. Source material: PBMCs. The receptors were gathered from a human donor in good health.

The genes are TRBV13 and TRBJ2-7; TRBD2 matches 10 bases. The V and J ends lost 5 bases and 4 bases, in that order; junction bases with no gene match: 5. CDR3 length equals 14 residues. The germline CDR1 and CDR2 sequences are PRHDT and FYEKMQ (reference sequence). CDR3 sequence: CASSTLAGEYEQYF. The CDR3 DNA sequence: TGTGCCAGCAGCACCCTAGCGGGAGAGTACGAGCAGTACTTC.

This chain links TRBV15 with TRBJ1-1; tentatively, D is TRBD1 (5 bases). This CDR3 is 14 amino acids long. Trimming removed 1 base at V and 3 bases at J, with 9 bases between. Germline CDR1 is LNHNV and CDR2 is YYDKDF (reference sequence). CDR3 DNA: TGTGCCACCAGCAGAGGGACATTGGACACTGAAGCTTTCTTT. Translating it yields CATSRGTLDTEAFF.

This clone was recorded only once. The chain carries TRBV5-1 and TRBJ1-1; no clear D gene. Germline V gene lookup returns CDR1 SGHRS and CDR2 YFSETQ. V was pared by 0 bases and J by 4 bases, with 10 bases between. The CDR3 spans 14 residues. The CDR3 bases are TGCGCCAGCAGCTTGGGTCCAGGAAGCACTGAAGCTTTCTTT. Residues: CASSLGPGSTEAFF.

The V gene is TRBV19, the J gene TRBJ1-2; 7 nucleotides agree with TRBD1. This CDR3 has 14 amino acids. Trimming removed 5 bases from V and 7 bases from J; junction bases left unmatched: 10. The germline CDR1 and CDR2 sequences are LNHDA and SQIVND (reference sequence). CDR3 nucleotide sequence: TGTGCCAGTAGTTCCAGGGACAGACTGGGTGGCTACACCTTC. Translating it yields CASSSRDRLGGYTF.

J is TRBJ1-5 and V is TRBV28; D remains unclear. Trimming cost V 3 bases and J 6 bases, with 6 bases left between them. Germline loops: CDR1 MDHEN, CDR2 SYDVKM. CDR3 length: 12 amino acids. CDR3 residues: CASSFPGQPQHF. CDR3 in DNA: TGTGCCAGCAGTTTTCCGGGTCAGCCCCAGCATTTT.

V usage is TRBV5-6 and J usage is TRBJ1-2; tentative D call: TRBD1 (5 bases). The CDR3 sequence is 16 residues long. Germline CDR1 is SGHDT and CDR2 is YYEEEE. Trimming removed 1 base at V and 9 bases at J, with 22 bases between. CDR3 bases: TGTGCCAGCAGCTTGACCACTACAGGATTCGCGACTCGCTACACCTTC. It specifies CASSLTTTGFATRYTF.